The next 21 T cell receptor beta chains were all read from a single sample in a study of blood T cells in healthy people across ages. The authors ran a second PCR of 7 to 11 cycles using a sample-barcoded 5' primer and a J-beta primer mix. Via MiXCR, TCRdb re-called the 5' RACE reads, giving one row per CDR3 protein. The sample has approximately 780,000 distinct CDR3 sequences, around a quarter seen once; the top ten hold approximately 2.9%. The same specimen was also included in a second study, on T cells of mothers and their children.

The material sequenced was blood. The receptor set was obtained from a boy younger than 18 in good health.

This chain connects TRBV5-1 to TRBJ2-1; D is possibly TRBD1 (6 bases). V was cut by 0 bases and J by 9 bases, with 16 bases left in between. Germline loops: CDR1 SGHRS, CDR2 YFSETQ. The CDR3 spans 15 residues. The CDR3 DNA reads TGCGCCAGCAGCTTGGTTGGGGGCGGCGGCCGTGAGCAGTTCTTC. The encoded protein is CASSLVGGGGREQFF.

The DNA of the CDR3 is TGTGCCAGCAGCCCCCGGACTAGCGGGAGCACCGGGGAGCTGTTTTTT. Its translation: CASSPRTSGSTGELFF. J is TRBJ2-2 and V is TRBV9; 13 bases map to TRBD2. V shed 4 bases, J shed 4 bases, and the junction held 4 bases outside the gene matches. The CDR3 has 16 residues. From germline, CDR1 is SGDLS and CDR2 YYNGEE. The entire variable domain, with the rest obtained from reference TRBV9 and TRBJ2-2, is as follows: DSGVTQTPKHLITATGQRVTLRCSPRSGDLSVYWYQQSLDQGLQFLIQYYNGEERAKGNILERFSAQQFPDLHSELNLSSLELGDSALYFCASSPRTSGSTGELFFGEGSRLTVL.

This clonotype occurred a few times. Germline is not matched at one junction end, which may reflect a read error. The chain is built from TRBV2 and TRBJ2-3, with 8 bases fitting TRBD1. Germline values: CDR1 SNHLY, CDR2 FYNNEI. The length of the CDR3 is 16 residues. The CDR3 bases are TGTGCCGGCAGCCCCAGGGGGCAATCCCGGACAGATACGCAGTATTTT. As protein: CAGSPRGQSRTDTQYF. The full variable domain, its missing parts supplied by reference TRBV2 and TRBJ2-3, is EPEVTQTPSHQVTQMGQEVILRCVPISNHLYFYWYRQILGQKVEFLVSFYNNEISEKSEIFDDQFSVERPDGSNFTLKIRSTKLEDSAMYFCAGSPRGQSRTDTQYFGPGTRLTVL.

The J gene is TRBJ2-5, the V gene TRBV28; a possible D gene is TRBD1 (6 bases). The CDR3 runs 14 residues. V was shortened by 4 bases and J by 5 bases, with 14 bases between the two germline ends. Germline CDR1 and CDR2: MDHEN and SYDVKM. CDR3 loop: CASSSQTGSETQYF. CDR3 nucleotide sequence: TGTGCCAGCAGTTCCCAGACAGGATCGGAGACCCAGTACTTC.

The V call is TRBV30, the J call TRBJ1-1, with D unclear. The CDR3 loop spans 11 amino acids. Germline V gene data show CDR1 as GTSNPN and CDR2 as SVGIG (reference sequence). The ends were cut back, 6 bases at V and 1 base at J, with 6 bases in the middle. For the CDR3, the DNA is TGTGCCTGCCGATGGAACACTGAAGCTTTCTTT. This codes for CACRWNTEAFF.

Comment on this clonotype: One end of the junction fails to match germline, which may point to a read error. The chain is built from TRBV7-3 and TRBJ2-1; weak D call: TRBD2 (5 bases). Germline assignment: CDR1 SGHTA and CDR2 FQGTGA. The CDR3 covers 15 residues. The CDR3 region has the DNA TGTGCCGGCAGCTCCTTAAGCGGAGCCTACAATGAGCAGTTCTTC. Its translation: CAGSSLSGAYNEQFF.

The chain links TRBV29-1 to TRBJ2-4; D is unclear. Trimming removed 4 bases from V and 0 bases from J, with 10 bases in between. CDR3 length: 14 residues. Germline CDR1 reads SQVTM; CDR2 reads ANQGSEA. As DNA, the CDR3 is TGCAGCGTTGTCCCAGGAGTAGCCAAAAACATTCAGTACTTC. Translating it yields CSVVPGVAKNIQYF.

The chain uses TRBV7-3 and TRBJ2-3, with a tentative D call TRBD1 (6 bases). This CDR3 contains 13 residues. Trimming shortened V by 6 bases and J by 1 base, and 8 bases separated the two germline ends. The germline V gene has CDR1 SGHTA and CDR2 FQGTGA. In nucleotides, the CDR3 is TGTGCCAGCAGTCGGACAGGCACAGATACGCAGTATTTT. Its protein product is CASSRTGTDTQYF.

The chain joins TRBV12-3 or TRBV12-4 to TRBJ2-1; maybe TRBD1 (5 bases). The CDR3 has 17 amino acids. V was clipped by 5 bases and J by 0 bases, with 17 bases between them. The CDR3, as DNA: TGTGCCAGCAGTCCCAGGGTGCCGCCGAGCTCCTACAATGAGCAGTTCTTC. Its translation is CASSPRVPPSSYNEQFF.

The chain has TRBV5-1 and TRBJ1-1; 9 nucleotides match TRBD1. This CDR3 contains 15 residues. Germline assignment: CDR1 SGHRS and CDR2 YFSETQ. Trimming removed 4 bases from V and 1 base from J; junction bases left unmatched: 5. The CDR3 region is CASSTGTGKNTEAFF. The DNA for the CDR3 is TGCGCCAGCAGCACCGGGACAGGGAAGAACACTGAAGCTTTCTTT.

This clonotype was seen a handful of times. The rearrangement links TRBV9 to TRBJ2-7; 7 bases are shared with TRBD2. The J segment lost 2 bases and the V segment lost 1 base, leaving 6 bases of the junction unmatched. Germline CDR1 is SGDLS and CDR2 is YYNGEE. This CDR3 has 15 residues. CDR3 DNA: TGTGCCAGCAGCGTAAGCGGGGTAGGGACCTACGAGCAGTACTTC. Its protein product is CASSVSGVGTYEQYF.

Written as DNA, the CDR3 is TGTGCCTGGAGCAGTCAGGGGGGTCAGCCCCAGCATTTT. Encoded protein: CAWSSQGGQPQHF. V is TRBV30 and J is TRBJ1-5; 7 bases are a match to TRBD1. This CDR3 region has 13 residues. Trimming removed 3 bases from V and 6 bases from J; junction bases left unmatched: 5. The germline V gene has CDR1 GTSNPN and CDR2 SVGIG (reference sequence).

The CDR3 coding sequence is TGTGCCAGCAGTTACCGACTAGCGGGGGGAGGGGAGACCCAGTACTTC. As protein: CASSYRLAGGGETQYF. This chain connects TRBV6-6 to TRBJ2-5, with 13 bases that match TRBD2. CDR1 and CDR2 from the germline V gene are MNHNY and SVGAGI (reference sequence). J was trimmed by 5 bases and V by 2 bases; bases with no gene match: 5. This CDR3 is built from 16 residues.

This clonotype was seen more than once but under ten times. The rearrangement joins TRBV9 to TRBJ1-2; 8 bases align to TRBD1. The CDR3 sequence is 15 residues long. The V gene end was trimmed by 0 bases and the J gene end by 7 bases; junction bases not matched to a gene: 8. Germline V gene sequence: CDR1 SGDLS, CDR2 YYNGEE. CDR3 protein: CASSVEGRGHGGYTF. CDR3 nucleotide sequence: TGTGCCAGCAGCGTAGAGGGCAGGGGGCATGGTGGCTACACCTTC. The full variable domain, its missing parts supplied by reference TRBV9 and TRBJ1-2, is DSGVTQTPKHLITATGQRVTLRCSPRSGDLSVYWYQQSLDQGLQFLIQYYNGEERAKGNILERFSAQQFPDLHSELNLSSLELGDSALYFCASSVEGRGHGGYTFGSGTRLTVV.

This clonotype was counted a single time. The chain is built from TRBV12-3 or TRBV12-4 and TRBJ1-1; D possibly corresponds to TRBD1 (6 bases). Trimming cost V 6 bases and J 2 bases, with 19 bases left between them. The CDR3 totals 16 residues. The CDR3 here is CASRTLLGQFNTEAFF. The DNA of the CDR3 is TGTGCCAGCAGGACCCTTTTAGGACAGTTCAACACTGAAGCTTTCTTT.

This clonotype was seen a few times. At one end, the junction sequence differs from germline, possibly due to a read error. The chain is built from TRBV13 and TRBJ2-6; D might be TRBD2 (5 bases). In germline, CDR1 is PRHDT, CDR2 FYEKMQ (reference sequence). The CDR3 runs to 17 residues. The CDR3 nucleotides read TGTGCCAGCAGATTAAACCGGGGTTCCCCTGGGACCAACGTCCTGACTTTC. Translating it yields CASRLNRGSPGTNVLTF.

On this clonotype: This likely comes from a read error, as the CDR3 has no conserved phenylalanine or tryptophan at its end. The gene calls are TRBV6-5 and TRBJ1-1; 8 nucleotides match TRBD1. V shed 8 bases and J 4 bases; nucleotides not matched to a gene: 6. Germline V gives CDR1 MNHEY, CDR2 SVGAGI. The CDR3 totals 13 residues. Here the CDR3 DNA reads TGTGCCAGCGGAACAGGGGGAGGCACTGAAGCTTTCTCT. Translated: CASGTGGGTEAFS.

The chain's CDR3 is CASATSGDQETQYF. As DNA, the CDR3 is TGCGCCAGCGCGACGAGCGGGGATCAAGAGACCCAGTACTTC. The V and J genes are TRBV5-1 and TRBJ2-5, with TRBD2 matching 7 bases. The germline gives CDR1 SGHRS, CDR2 YFSETQ. The length of the CDR3 is 14 residues. J lost 2 bases, V lost 7 bases, and 8 bases had no gene match.

The V gene is TRBV7-2, the J gene TRBJ1-2; D unresolved. V lost 0 bases and J lost 6, with 8 bases in between. Germline CDR1 is SGHTA and CDR2 is FQGNSA. The CDR3 is 13 residues long. CDR3 in amino acids: CASSLAVFDGYTF. The CDR3, as DNA: TGTGCCAGCAGCTTAGCCGTGTTCGATGGCTACACCTTC.

The chain is built from TRBV4-1 and TRBJ2-4; 8 bases are a match to TRBD1. V trimming: 8 bases; J trimming: 5 bases; junction bases outside the gene matches: 5. Germline V gives CDR1 MGHRA, CDR2 YSYEKL. The CDR3 spans 13 residues. This CDR3 reads CASQGTGQNIQYF. The CDR3 DNA sequence: TGCGCCAGCCAGGGGACAGGCCAAAACATTCAGTACTTC.

The chain links TRBV28 to TRBJ1-1, with TRBD1 as a possible D gene (5 bases). V was cut by 2 bases and J by 4 bases, with 11 bases left in between. CDR1 and CDR2 from the germline V gene are MDHEN and SYDVKM. CDR3 size: 14 residues. The CDR3: CASSLIQAGTEAFF. CDR3 DNA sequence: TGTGCCAGCAGTTTAATACAGGCCGGCACTGAAGCTTTCTTT.